This TCR beta chain was found in a study of T cell responses to AZD1222 COVID-19 vaccine. This table comes from immunoSEQ multiplex PCR, and its TCRdb copy is limited to in-frame clones, with some not included. In the table there are about 120,000 clones, around 86% of which are singletons. This sequence originates from an adult in good health. Specimen: peripheral blood, collected on day 0 of AZD1222 vaccination.

The CDR3, as DNA: TGTGCCAGCAGTGAAGCGGGGGCAGGAGCTAACTATGGCTACACCTTC. Translated, it gives CASSEAGAGANYGYTF. This chain uses TRBV2 with TRBJ1-2, with D tentatively TRBD1 (6 bases). CDR3 length: 16 amino acids. CDR1 is SNHLY and CDR2 is FYNNEI in the germline V gene. V lost 0 bases to trimming and J lost 0 bases, with 11 bases between them. The full variable domain, in which reference TRBV2 and TRBJ1-2 provide the parts outside the CDR3, is EPEVTQTPSHQVTQMGQEVILRCVPISNHLYFYWYRQILGQKVEFLVSFYNNEISEKSEIFDDQFSVERPDGSNFTLKIRSTKLEDSAMYFCASSEAGAGANYGYTFGSGTRLTVV.